Detailed here is one T cell receptor (beta chain). The protocol was immunoSEQ multiplex PCR, while the TCRdb copy is restricted to in-frame clones and leaves out a portion. Among about 220,000 clones listed, approximately 84% were seen once. The data were taken from a study of blood T cell repertoires in COVID-19. Turning to the study itself: Sites across the United States, Italy and Spain contributed samples from acute and convalescent COVID-19.

Sample: peripheral blood. The sequence was obtained from a man aged 50-60 years who had recovered from COVID-19.

This CDR3 reads CASSQSRQGGNIQYF. CDR3 sequence (DNA): TGCGCCAGCAGTCAATCCAGACAGGGGGGAAACATTCAGTACTTC. The chain is built from TRBV23-1 and TRBJ2-4; 9 nucleotides line up with TRBD1. TRBV23-1 counts as an open reading frame of uncertain function. The CDR3 has 15 amino acids. The junction had 3 bases not matched to a gene; V was cut back by 0 bases and J by 6 bases.